This T cell receptor beta chain was recorded in a study of Graves' ophthalmopathy and Graves' hyperthyroidism. Study at large: At the time of initial diagnosis and before any treatment, peripheral blood was collected. General observations from the study: The model reached 65% to 71% sensitivity and roughly 72% specificity for predicting ophthalmopathy progression. Most expanded clonotypes from thyroid (those above 0.001 frequency) were also found in blood.

RNA transcripts were the template, and TCR beta CDR3 regions were amplified from them. The first round was an RT-PCR with HTBI primers, and the second round was a multiplex PCR. MiXCR, run by TCRdb on the multiplex PCR reads, gives a single entry per CDR3 protein. The table lists a few hundred thousand distinct CDR3 sequences, around a fifth of them singletons, with around 45% in the top ten. This clonotype has a count of ten or more. Its cognate antigen is unknown. Ophthalmopathy donors showed moderate-to-severe activity, CAS ≥3, NOSPECS ≥4 and a duration under 3 months. CDR3 length: 18 amino acids. Germline values: CDR1 SNHLY, CDR2 FYNNEI. Between the trimmed V and J ends, which lost 5 bases and 0 bases, there was a span of 19 bases.

The source is a woman aged 45-60 years with Graves' ophthalmopathy. The sequenced sample was peripheral blood. This chain connects TRBV2 to TRBJ2-2, with a possible D match to TRBD2 (6 bases). CDR3 protein: CASSPRAGSAANTGELFF. The CDR3 bases are TGTGCCAGCAGTCCCCGGGCGGGGTCTGCGGCGAACACCGGGGAGCTGTTTTTT.